This TCR beta chain appears in the sequencing data of a study of shared clonotypes between healthy human individuals. The protocol was immunoSEQ multiplex PCR, while the TCRdb copy is restricted to in-frame clones and leaves out a portion. This table holds approximately 500,000 clones, 90% to 96% found once. This clone showed up just once. Germline CDR1 WNHNN, CDR2 SYGVQD (reference sequence). The CDR3 runs 18 residues. The V gene end was trimmed by 3 bases and the J gene end by 7 bases; junction bases not matched to a gene: 11. The TCR was taken from a woman in her twenties or thirties in good health. This rearrangement joins TRBV10-1 to TRBJ2-1, with 14 bases aligning to TRBD2. The sequencing sample was made of naive CD4+ T cells sorted from blood. Subset here: CD45RA+ positively selected. CDR3 region: CASSDPTGTSGSRNEQFF. As DNA, the CDR3 is TGCGCCAGCAGTGACCCAACCGGGACTAGCGGGAGTCGTAATGAGCAGTTCTTC.